A single sample is the source of the 12 T cell receptor beta chains below, sequenced in a study of T-cell reconstitution after alpha-beta-depleted transplantation in children. Unique molecular identifiers featured in how the TCRbeta library was prepared. Each CDR3 protein is one row after TCRdb ran MiXCR on the PCR reads. The table has 800,000 to 1,000,000 distinct CDR3 sequences, about 29% seen once. Sequencing used PBMCs, mostly from graft donor cells, obtained 360 days after TCRalphabeta/CD19-depleted stem cell transplant. These receptors originate from a boy under two years old who had a stem cell transplant for SCID, so the T cells may come from the graft donor.

J is TRBJ1-1 and V is TRBV20-1; D uncertain. V lost 2 bases to trimming and J lost 1 base, with 5 bases between them. The CDR3 length is 12 residues. The germline V gene encodes CDR1 DFQATT and CDR2 SNEGSKA (reference sequence). DNA for the CDR3: TGCAGTGCTAGAAACGGGAACACTGAAGCTTTCTTT. Its translation: CSARNGNTEAFF.

This clonotype was counted a few times. The CDR3 sequence is CASSRGTGRYEQFF. Here the CDR3 DNA reads TGTGCCAGCAGTCGGGGGACAGGGAGGTATGAGCAGTTCTTC. The chain carries TRBV12-3 or TRBV12-4 and TRBJ2-1, with 9 bases that match TRBD1. V dropped 5 bases and J dropped 8; count of bases not matched to a gene: 7. The CDR3 length is 14 residues.

The V call is TRBV14, the J call TRBJ1-3; no definite D call. The germline V and J ends were trimmed by 3 bases and 4 bases, with 13 bases remaining between them. Germline lookup yields CDR1 SGHDN and CDR2 FVKESK. CDR3 length equals 15 residues. CDR3 sequence (DNA): TGTGCCAGCAGCCAGGGATGGTCGCCGGGAAACACCATATATTTT. As protein: CASSQGWSPGNTIYF.

The chain carries TRBV29-1 and TRBJ2-3, with D unclear. V lost 2 bases and J lost 4, with 10 bases in between. The CDR3 contains 13 residues. Germline V CDR1 and CDR2: SQVTM, ANQGSEA. CDR3 sequence: CSVERVPADTQYF. In DNA form, the CDR3 reads TGCAGCGTTGAACGAGTTCCGGCAGATACGCAGTATTTT.

The rearrangement uses TRBV27 and TRBJ2-1; 8 bases match TRBD1. In germline, CDR1 is MNHEY, CDR2 SMNVEV (reference sequence). CDR3 length: 16 residues. With 8 bases clipped from V and 0 bases from J, the junction kept 9 bases outside the gene matches. This CDR3 reads CASLTSGTGSYNEQFF. The CDR3 nucleotides read TGTGCCAGCCTTACCTCCGGGACAGGCTCCTACAATGAGCAGTTCTTC.

This clonotype was seen a handful of times. V gene TRBV10-3 combines with J gene TRBJ2-7, with D perhaps given as TRBD1 or TRBD2 (5 bases each). Germline V lookup: CDR1 ENHRY, CDR2 SYGVKD. The V gene lost 6 bases and the J gene lost 2 bases, with 11 bases spanning the gap. CDR3 size: 13 residues. The CDR3 protein is CAISGTPTYEQYF. The CDR3 DNA is TGTGCCATCAGCGGGACGCCGACCTACGAGCAGTACTTC.

This clonotype has only a few counts. V and J are TRBV5-1 and TRBJ2-3; the match to TRBD2 covers 9 bases. Per germline, CDR1 SGHRS and CDR2 YFSETQ. Unmatched junction bases numbered 10, after V lost 7 bases and J lost 1 base. CDR3 length: 16 amino acids. CDR3 residues: CASSGRQRGGTDTQYF. DNA of the CDR3: TGCGCCAGCTCCGGACGGCAGCGGGGGGGCACAGATACGCAGTATTTT.

As to this clonotype: One end of the junction does not line up with germline, which may come from a read error. The V and J genes are TRBV5-1 and TRBJ2-1; weak D call: TRBD2 (5 bases). The CDR3 covers 15 residues. The germline gives CDR1 SGHRS, CDR2 YFSETQ. This chain's CDR3 is CTSKYRSEGYNEQFF. CDR3 bases: TGCACCAGCAAGTACAGAAGCGAGGGATACAATGAGCAGTTCTTC.

The V and J genes are TRBV20-1 and TRBJ2-3, with TRBD2 matching over 11 bases. CDR1 DFQATT and CDR2 SNEGSKA come from the germline V gene (reference sequence). J gave up 2 bases and V 5 bases, and 6 bases lay outside the gene matches. This CDR3 is 15 amino acids long. The CDR3 spells CSAGRLAGITDTQYF. The CDR3 DNA sequence: TGCAGTGCTGGGCGACTAGCGGGGATCACAGATACGCAGTATTTT.

The table lists this clonotype with a count of one. The gene calls are TRBV7-9 and TRBJ1-1; D uncertain. CDR1 and CDR2 (germline): SEHNR, FQNEAQ (reference sequence). The CDR3 totals 14 residues. V lost 1 base to trimming and J lost 5 bases, with 11 bases between them. CDR3 loop: CASSLEVLGTEAFF. CDR3 nucleotides: TGTGCCAGCAGCTTAGAGGTTTTGGGGACTGAAGCTTTCTTT. The complete variable domain, with remaining parts taken from reference TRBV7-9 and TRBJ1-1, reads DTGVSQNPRHKITKRGQNVTFRCDPISEHNRLYWYRQTLGQGPEFLTYFQNEAQLEKSRLLSDRFSAERPKGSFSTLEIQRTEQGDSAMYLCASSLEVLGTEAFFGQGTRLTVV.

This chain links TRBV7-2 with TRBJ2-2, with TRBD1 identical over 9 bases. Germline lookup yields CDR1 SGHTA and CDR2 FQGNSA. Trimming cost V 5 bases and J 5 bases; bases outside gene matches: 12. CDR3 length: 17 residues. This CDR3 reads CASSQSRDRAYTGELFF. Written as DNA, the CDR3 is TGTGCCAGCAGCCAATCCCGGGACAGGGCCTATACCGGGGAGCTGTTTTTT. Together with reference TRBV7-2 and TRBJ2-2, the CDR3 gives the full variable domain: GAGVSQSPSNKVTEKGKDVELRCDPISGHTALYWYRQSLGQGLEFLIYFQGNSAPDKSGLPSDRFSAERTGGSVSTLTIQRTQQEDSAVYLCASSQSRDRAYTGELFFGEGSRLTVL.

The V and J genes are TRBV20-1 and TRBJ2-7, with TRBD1 matching 8 bases. V was clipped by 3 bases and J by 0 bases; unmatched bases: 4. Germline-derived CDR1 and CDR2 are DFQATT and SNEGSKA (reference sequence). The CDR3 is 14 residues long. CDR3: CSASHGTGSYEQYF. CDR3 bases: TGCAGTGCTAGCCACGGGACAGGCTCCTACGAGCAGTACTTC.